What follows are 25 T cell receptor beta chains derived from one specimen sequenced in a study of Ad26.COV2.S vaccination and SARS-CoV-2 variants. Indicated treatment: about 20 received Ad26.COV2.S at low or high dose, single or two shots; about 5 received placebo; per-sample allocation not given. On day 63 after the first injection, vaccine and placebo recipients gave samples. Sequencing used immunoSEQ multiplex PCR; TCRdb keeps in-frame clones, though not all of them. Here the sample spans roughly 700,000 clones, roughly nine tenths being singletons. The sequenced sample was peripheral blood, obtained in a trial of Ad26.COV2.S vaccine versus placebo. The receptors stem from a person aged 18-65 years who received the Ad26.COV2.S COVID-19 vaccine or a placebo.

The chain joins TRBV29-1 to TRBJ1-2; D perhaps matches TRBD1 (5 bases). The CDR3 sequence is 13 residues long. The V gene lost 2 bases and the J gene lost 3 bases, with 10 bases spanning the gap. The germline V gene has CDR1 SQVTM and CDR2 ANQGSEA. The CDR3 here is CSVESLGDYGYTF. The CDR3 bases are TGCAGCGTTGAATCCTTGGGGGACTATGGCTACACCTTC.

This clone was seen more than once but under ten times. This sequence joins TRBV12-3 or TRBV12-4 and TRBJ1-1, with TRBD1 identical over 8 bases. CDR3 length equals 13 residues. The V segment lost 6 bases and the J segment 3 bases; nucleotides outside the gene matches: 3. The CDR3: CASRTQGDTEAFF. CDR3 DNA: TGTGCCAGCAGGACACAGGGGGACACTGAAGCTTTCTTT.

The chain employs TRBV19 and TRBJ1-2, with a weak D call TRBD1 (5 bases). Trimming took off 6 bases at V and 4 bases at J, with 21 bases between the two ends. CDR3 size: 16 residues. Germline V CDR1 and CDR2: LNHDA, SQIVND (reference sequence). CDR3 sequence reads: CASRGRGTSSGYGYTF. The CDR3 DNA reads TGTGCCAGTAGGGGAAGAGGGACCAGCTCGGGCTATGGCTACACCTTC.

Points on this clone: This CDR3 is also generated by other DNA sequences in the sample. The CDR3 loop is CASSLVGGSYEQYF. In DNA form, the CDR3 reads TGTGCCAGCAGCTTAGTTGGGGGCTCCTACGAGCAGTACTTC. J is TRBJ2-7 and V is TRBV7-9; either TRBD1 or TRBD2 may fit D (5 bases each). This CDR3 is built from 14 residues. Trimming stripped 1 base from V and 0 bases from J, with 7 bases between. Germline CDR1 reads SEHNR; CDR2 reads FQNEAQ (reference sequence).

CDR3 sequence: CASSAQRTGVAGNTIYF. In DNA, the CDR3 is TGTGCCAGCAGTGCCCAGAGGACAGGAGTCGCTGGAAACACCATATATTTT. The genes are TRBV2 and TRBJ1-3; 7 bases match TRBD1. CDR1 and CDR2 (germline): SNHLY, FYNNEI. Trimming cost V 4 bases and J 2 bases; bases outside gene matches: 11. The CDR3 contains 17 residues.

CDR3 coding DNA: TGTGCCACCAGCGGCAGGGGAGGTGGGCGCCAAGAGACCCAGTACTTC. This translates into CATSGRGGGRQETQYF. J is TRBJ2-5 and V is TRBV15, with D tentatively TRBD1 or TRBD2 (6 bases each). This CDR3 spans 16 amino acids. The V end was cut by 5 bases, the J end by 1 base, with 17 bases between. Germline CDR1 reads LNHNV; CDR2 reads YYDKDF (reference sequence).

The rearrangement joins TRBV30 to TRBJ2-7, with D possibly matching TRBD1 (6 bases). Germline CDR1 and CDR2: GTSNPN and SVGIG (reference sequence). This CDR3 has 17 residues. V was shortened by 1 base and J by 2 bases, with 21 bases between the two germline ends. CDR3 coding DNA: TGTGCCTGGAGTGGAGGGGCCCCAGGGGTTAAGGCCTACGAGCAGTACTTC. The encoded protein is CAWSGGAPGVKAYEQYF.

The V call is TRBV25-1, the J call TRBJ1-5; D ambiguous. Trimming took off 3 bases at V and 0 bases at J, with 18 bases between the two ends. This CDR3 spans 18 amino acids. The germline V gene encodes CDR1 MGHDK and CDR2 SYGVNS. Here the CDR3 reads CASSDFISFPYSNQPQHF. The CDR3 DNA reads as TGTGCCAGCAGTGATTTCATAAGTTTCCCCTATAGCAATCAGCCCCAGCATTTT.

The table lists this clone with a count of one. The V gene is TRBV19, the J gene TRBJ2-2, with 7 bases matching TRBD2. Germline CDR1 LNHDA, CDR2 SQIVND (reference sequence). This CDR3 is built from 16 residues. V lost 3 bases to trimming and J lost 5 bases; unmatched junction nucleotides: 9. CDR3 coding DNA: TGTGCCAGTAGTATGGCGTCTAGCGGACAAACCGGGGAGCTGTTTTTT. Translating gives CASSMASSGQTGELFF.

This clone was found a few times. This chain uses TRBV6-5 with TRBJ1-2; 7 positions agree with TRBD1. The germline CDR1 and CDR2 sequences are MNHEY and SVGAGI. V shed 5 bases, J shed 10 bases, and the junction held 16 bases outside the gene matches. The CDR3 is 15 amino acids. CDR3 bases: TGTGCCAGCAGTCCTCGGTCAGGGGGAACCCAAACCTACACCTTC. It codes for CASSPRSGGTQTYTF.

This chain links TRBV5-1 with TRBJ2-2; TRBD1 might be the D (5 bases). The germline CDR1 and CDR2 sequences are SGHRS and YFSETQ. The CDR3 totals 16 residues. Trimming took off 4 bases at V and 4 bases at J, with 17 bases between the two ends. CDR3 nucleotides: TGCGCCAGCAGCCTACCGCAGGGATCCGGCACCGGGGAGCTGTTTTTT. Translated, it gives CASSLPQGSGTGELFF.

V usage is TRBV18 and J usage is TRBJ2-7; 7 nucleotides align to TRBD2. The CDR3 has 14 residues. V shed 5 bases, J shed 7 bases, and the junction held 11 bases outside the gene matches. CDR1 and CDR2 (germline): KGHSH, LQKENI. The CDR3 loop is CASSLREGTTEQYF. CDR3 DNA sequence: TGTGCCAGCTCATTGAGGGAAGGGACTACGGAGCAGTACTTC.

The gene calls are TRBV27 and TRBJ2-1, with D perhaps TRBD2 (6 bases). The CDR3 length is 16 residues. V lost 6 bases and J lost 7, with 22 bases in between. Germline V CDR1 and CDR2: MNHEY, SMNVEV (reference sequence). In DNA form, the CDR3 reads TGTGCCAGCAGAACACCCCCTCGACTAGGTAGAAATGAGCAGTTCTTC. It specifies CASRTPPRLGRNEQFF.

The chain is built from TRBV6-1 and TRBJ2-1; 12 bases fit TRBD2. The length of the CDR3 is 18 residues. Germline CDR1 is MNHNS and CDR2 is SASEGT. V lost 4 bases, J lost 6 bases, and 13 bases stayed unmatched. CDR3 residues: CASSALEVGLAGRNEQFF. As DNA, the CDR3 is TGTGCCAGCAGTGCGCTCGAGGTAGGACTAGCGGGACGCAATGAGCAGTTCTTC.

The rearrangement links TRBV7-9 to TRBJ1-1, with 7 bases fitting TRBD1. Germline CDR1 is SEHNR and CDR2 is FQNEAQ (reference sequence). The CDR3 is 17 residues long. J was trimmed by 4 bases and V by 5 bases; bases with no gene match: 16. The CDR3 sequence: CASSPLLTGSVSTEAFF. CDR3 DNA: TGTGCCAGCAGCCCTCTTTTGACAGGGTCCGTTAGCACTGAAGCTTTCTTT.

The rearrangement uses TRBV24-1 and TRBJ1-2; D remains ambiguous. Germline V CDR1 and CDR2: KGHDR, SFDVKD. The V gene lost 2 bases and the J gene lost 5 bases, with 14 bases spanning the gap. The CDR3 is 15 amino acids. CDR3 region: CATSDSLAADYGYTF. CDR3 nucleotides: TGTGCCACCAGTGATTCGTTGGCGGCTGATTATGGCTACACCTTC.

This clone was counted only a few times. The chain carries TRBV4-1 and TRBJ2-1, with unresolved D. The CDR3 is made up of 14 amino acids. Germline assignment: CDR1 MGHRA and CDR2 YSYEKL. Trimming took off 1 base at V and 4 bases at J, with 8 bases between the two ends. CDR3 sequence reads: CASSQAPHYNEQFF. The DNA for the CDR3 is TGCGCCAGCAGCCAAGCTCCCCATTACAATGAGCAGTTCTTC.

In the case of this clone: Distinct nucleotide sequences in the sample also encode this CDR3. The V and J genes are TRBV18 and TRBJ2-7; D not resolved. CDR3 length: 13 amino acids. V was clipped by 3 bases and J by 2 bases, with 8 bases between them. Germline-derived CDR1 and CDR2 are KGHSH and LQKENI. The CDR3 DNA is TGTGCCAGCTCACCGGCAGCCACCTACGAGCAGTACTTC. This codes for CASSPAATYEQYF.

The chain has TRBV6-5 and TRBJ2-7, with TRBD1 matching over 9 bases. Germline loops: CDR1 MNHEY, CDR2 SVGAGI. The V segment lost 2 bases and the J segment 5 bases; nucleotides outside the gene matches: 4. The CDR3 is 14 amino acids. The CDR3 here is CASSYLQGADEQYF. In DNA form, the CDR3 reads TGTGCCAGCAGTTACCTACAGGGGGCGGACGAGCAGTACTTC.

This CDR3 reads CASSGKGPTDTQYF. Written as DNA, the CDR3 is TGTGCCAGCAGCGGCAAGGGCCCCACAGATACGCAGTATTTT. The chain uses TRBV21-1 and TRBJ2-3. TRBV21-1 is described as a pseudogene. This CDR3 comprises 14 residues.

The rearrangement uses TRBV10-3 and TRBJ2-3; 7 bases agree with TRBD2. The CDR3 spans 14 residues. Germline values: CDR1 ENHRY, CDR2 SYGVKD. With V trimmed by 2 bases and J by 2 bases, 1 base remained unmatched. This CDR3 is CAISEAGVTDTQYF. The CDR3 DNA reads TGTGCCATCAGTGAGGCGGGAGTCACAGATACGCAGTATTTT.

V and J are TRBV9 and TRBJ2-7; D gene uncertain. The germline V gene encodes CDR1 SGDLS and CDR2 YYNGEE. This CDR3 has 16 residues. The V gene lost 0 bases and the J gene lost 0 bases, with 13 bases spanning the gap. CDR3 region: CASSVAAGPPSYEQYF. The CDR3 DNA reads TGTGCCAGCAGCGTAGCAGCAGGTCCCCCCTCCTACGAGCAGTACTTC.

This clone was counted only a few times. V and J are TRBV2 and TRBJ2-7; D perhaps matches TRBD2 (5 bases). The V gene lost 6 bases and the J gene lost 5 bases, with 17 bases spanning the gap. Germline loops: CDR1 SNHLY, CDR2 FYNNEI. This CDR3 is 14 amino acids long. The CDR3 region is CASRIPSPEDEQYF. The CDR3 bases are TGTGCCAGCAGAATTCCCAGCCCGGAGGACGAGCAGTACTTC.

The chain links TRBV10-2 to TRBJ2-6, with D tentatively TRBD1 (6 bases). CDR3 size: 16 residues. Trimming removed 2 bases from V and 0 bases from J, with 8 bases in between. Germline CDR1 is WSHSY and CDR2 is SAAADI. The CDR3 protein is CASSEPQGSGANVLTF. The CDR3 DNA reads TGCGCCAGCAGTGAGCCACAGGGCTCTGGGGCCAACGTCCTGACTTTC.

The CDR3 region has the DNA TGTGCCAGCAGCTCGAGCGGGGGGGCATCGGAGACCCAGTACTTC. It codes for CASSSSGGASETQYF. The chain recombines TRBV9 with TRBJ2-5, with 10 bases identical to TRBD2. The germline CDR1 and CDR2 sequences are SGDLS and YYNGEE. The CDR3 is 15 amino acids. J gave up 5 bases and V 4 bases, and 8 bases lay outside the gene matches.